The clone carrying this T cell receptor (beta chain) was recorded many times. The antigen remains undetermined. The V gene's germline CDR1 is SGHAT and CDR2 FQNNGV. With 3 bases clipped from V and 1 base from J, the junction kept 4 bases outside the gene matches. The length of the CDR3 is 15 residues. The sample originates from a study of T cells in Graves' hyperthyroidism and ophthalmopathy. In the study overall: At the time of initial diagnosis and before any treatment, peripheral blood was collected.

Thyroid ultrasound, orbital computed tomography, clinical symptoms, and serum thyroxine and TRAb underpinned diagnoses. Blood was drawn at first hyperthyroidism diagnosis, before any ophthalmopathy symptoms. Amplification of TCR beta CDR3 regions used RNA as the template. An initial round of RT-PCR targeting the TCR CDR3 relied on the HTBI primer set. TCRdb passed the multiplex PCR reads through MiXCR, listing each CDR3 protein once. The sample yields hundreds of thousands of distinct CDR3 sequences, 15% to 17% seen once. Study results and caveats: The majority of expanded thyroid clonotypes above 0.001 also appeared in blood.

The sequenced sample was blood. The receptor's source is a woman aged 18-35 years with Graves' hyperthyroidism that later progressed to Graves' ophthalmopathy. The chain employs TRBV11-2 and TRBJ2-7; 9 bases are a match to TRBD1. CDR3 loop: CASSLYRGLSYEQYF. The CDR3 bases are TGTGCCAGCAGCTTGTACAGGGGGCTTTCCTACGAGCAGTACTTC.